This TCR beta chain was sequenced in a study of cytomegalovirus exposure and HLA in healthy donors. V gave up 3 bases and J gave up 3 bases, with 5 bases separating them. This CDR3 has 11 residues. The germline V gene has CDR1 DFQATT and CDR2 SNEGSKA (reference sequence). Study-level findings and limits: Reports state that TCR beta sequences accurately predicted most subjects' HLA-A and HLA-B alleles. A later analysis linked a missense variant in DCLRE1C to the trimming of TCR beta V and J genes. Presence/absence analysis assumed near-uniform sequencing depth across donors. Previous analysis showed most TCR beta V segments were productive about 87% or about 30% of the time.

It was with 60 Vbeta and 13 Jbeta primers that the PCR ran. Libraries were prepared by immunoSEQ multiplex PCR; TCRdb keeps only in-frame clonotypes and omits some of them. The sample has fewer than 150,000 clones; about three quarters are singletons. Comments on this clone: Its antigen is currently unknown.

This clonotype originated in a human donor in good health. The sequenced sample consisted of PBMCs. This chain joins TRBV20-1 and TRBJ1-2; D ambiguous. As DNA, the CDR3 is TGCAGTGCTAGTCAGTACTATGGCTACACCTTC. Its protein product is CSASQYYGYTF.